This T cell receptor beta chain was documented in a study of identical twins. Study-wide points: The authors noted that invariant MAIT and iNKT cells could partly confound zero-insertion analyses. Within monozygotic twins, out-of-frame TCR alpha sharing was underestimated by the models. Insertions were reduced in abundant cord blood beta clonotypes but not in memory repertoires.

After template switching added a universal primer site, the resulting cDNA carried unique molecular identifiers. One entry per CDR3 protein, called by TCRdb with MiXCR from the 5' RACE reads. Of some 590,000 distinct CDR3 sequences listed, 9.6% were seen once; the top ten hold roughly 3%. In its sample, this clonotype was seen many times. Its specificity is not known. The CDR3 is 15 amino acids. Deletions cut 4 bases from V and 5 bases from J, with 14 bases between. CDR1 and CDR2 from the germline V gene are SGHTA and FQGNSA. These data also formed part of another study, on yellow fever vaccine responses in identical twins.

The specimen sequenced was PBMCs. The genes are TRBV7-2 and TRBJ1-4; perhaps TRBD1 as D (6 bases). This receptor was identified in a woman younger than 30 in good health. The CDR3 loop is CASSSYPGVNEKLFF. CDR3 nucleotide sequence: TGTGCCAGCAGCTCCTACCCAGGGGTAAATGAAAAACTGTTTTTT.